This is a list of T cell receptor beta chains from one sample in a study of human T cells and chemical hapten exposure. TCRdb called the RACE reads again in MiXCR, with one record for every CDR3 protein. The sample holds about 140,000 distinct CDR3 sequences, approximately 12% seen once. This material consisted of whole blood, taken in connection with sensitization to the hapten diphenylcyclopropenone (DPC). The receptor set was obtained from a woman in her forties or fifties with alopecia areata. Some clones in this sample may be carry-over from other donors' samples. Each CDR3 is given with its conserved first and last residue. A D gene is named only where the DNA matches it firmly. Not all rows give a size; the values are once, few, many and, for expanded clones, a class.

clone_size | j_call | d_call | v_call | cdr3_nt | cdr3_aa
NA | TRBJ2-2 | NA | TRBV5-5 | TGTGCCAGCAGCTTGTGGAAGAACATCGGGGAGCTGTTTTTT | CASSLWKNIGELFF
many | TRBJ1-5 | TRBD1 | TRBV10-3 | TGTGCCATCAGTGAGGGACAGGGGCGTAGCAATCAGCCCCAGCATTTT | CAISEGQGRSNQPQHF
NA | TRBJ2-7 | NA | TRBV7-2 | TGTGCCAGCAGTCCGGGCCTTTACGAGCAGTACTTC | CASSPGLYEQYF
many | TRBJ2-7 | TRBD2 | TRBV11-2 | TGTGCCAGCAGCTTAGGCGGGCTAGCGGACCCCTACGAGCAGTACTTC | CASSLGGLADPYEQYF
NA | TRBJ2-3 | TRBD2 | TRBV6-4 | TGTGCCAGCAGGGCCGGGACTAGCCTCACAGATACGCAGTATTTT | CASRAGTSLTDTQYF
many | TRBJ2-2 | NA | TRBV24-1 | TGTGCCGCTAGAACTAACACCGGGGAGCTGTTTTTT | CAARTNTGELFF
few | TRBJ2-1 | TRBD2 | TRBV29-1 | TGCAGCGTTGTTGCGGGACTAGCGGCTTACAATGAGCAGTTCTTC | CSVVAGLAAYNEQFF
few | TRBJ2-2 | TRBD2 | TRBV6-2/TRBV6-3 | TGTGCCAGCAACACCGGACTAGCGTCCACCGGGGAGCTGTTTTTT | CASNTGLASTGELFF
many | TRBJ2-2 | TRBD1 | TRBV29-1 | TGCAGCGTTACCCGAACATCACAGGGGAGCGGGGAGCTGTTTTTT | CSVTRTSQGSGELFF
NA | TRBJ2-5 | NA | TRBV18 | TGTGCCAGCTCACCACCAACTCCGGCACAAGAGACCCAGTACTTC | CASSPPTPAQETQYF
NA | TRBJ1-3 | NA | TRBV10-3 | TGTGCCTCCCGGACAGTCTCTGGAAACACCATATATTTT | CASRTVSGNTIYF
many | TRBJ2-3 | TRBD2 | TRBV7-2 | TGTGCCAGCAGCCTCGAAGCGGGAGGAAGGGCAGATACGCAGTATTTT | CASSLEAGGRADTQYF
many | TRBJ2-7 | TRBD2 | TRBV20-1 | TGCAGTGCTAGAGGCTGGGCCCCAGGAGGCGCGGGTACGGGGGGCGAGCAGTACTTC | CSARGWAPGGAGTGGEQYF
NA | TRBJ2-3 | NA | TRBV20-1 | TGCAGTGCTAGTATCGGGGGCCCTACAGATACGCAGTATTTT | CSASIGGPTDTQYF
many | TRBJ2-5 | NA | TRBV10-3 | TGTGCCATCAGTGAGGGCCAGCAGGAGACCCAGTACTTC | CAISEGQQETQYF
NA | TRBJ1-6 | TRBD1 | TRBV27 | TGTGCCAGCAGCCTCAGGGGGTCTGGATCACCCCTCCACTTT | CASSLRGSGSPLHF
NA | TRBJ2-3 | TRBD2 | TRBV7-2 | TGTGCCAGCAGCCGTATCCGGGAGGCCGATACGCAGTATTTT | CASSRIREADTQYF
NA | TRBJ2-7 | TRBD1 | TRBV18 | TGTGCCAGCTCACTATCTTCGGGTCGACAGGGAAGCTCCTACGAGCAGTACTTC | CASSLSSGRQGSSYEQYF
NA | TRBJ1-4 | TRBD1 | TRBV20-1 | TGCAGTGCTCGGAACAGGGGAGCGTCTGAAAAACTGTTTTTT | CSARNRGASEKLFF
NA | TRBJ1-2 | NA | TRBV5-1 | TGCGCCAGCCGTAAGGACCCAGGGGAGGGTAGCTATGGCTACACCTTC | CASRKDPGEGSYGYTF
NA | TRBJ1-2 | NA | TRBV18 | TGTGCCAGCTCAGATGACAGGCGCTATGGCTACACCTTC | CASSDDRRYGYTF
NA | TRBJ2-3 | NA | TRBV5-1 | TGCGCCAGCAGCTTACAGGGACGTAGCACAGATACGCAGTATTTT | CASSLQGRSTDTQYF
NA | TRBJ2-1 | NA | TRBV18 | TGTGCCAGCTCACCGACAAGTCCGGGGAATGAGCAGTTCTTC | CASSPTSPGNEQFF
many | TRBJ2-3 | TRBD2 | TRBV7-9 | TGTGCCAGCAGCCGGACTAGCGGGAGTTGGGCAGATACGCAGTATTTT | CASSRTSGSWADTQYF
many | TRBJ2-6 | NA | TRBV27 | TGTGCCAGCAGTTTAATAGGGGCTAGCACTGGGGCCAACGTCCTGACTTTC | CASSLIGASTGANVLTF
NA | TRBJ2-7 | TRBD2 | TRBV11-3 | TGTGCCAGCAGCTACAAGACTAGCGGAGCCTACGAGCAGTACTTC | CASSYKTSGAYEQYF
many | TRBJ2-7 | TRBD1 | TRBV30 | TGTGCCTGGACCAGGGACAGGGAGAAGCAGTACTTC | CAWTRDREKQYF
few | TRBJ2-5 | NA | TRBV7-7 | TGTGCTAGCAGCTCTGAAATGGAGACCCAGTACTTC | CASSSEMETQYF
NA | TRBJ2-4 | NA | TRBV29-1 | TGCAGCGTTGCGGGAAGGCTAGCCAAAAACATTCAGTACTTC | CSVAGRLAKNIQYF
NA | TRBJ2-2 | NA | TRBV20-1 | TGCAGTGCTAGAGTACCCAAGGACAGATACGAGAACACCGGGGAGCTGTTTTTT | CSARVPKDRYENTGELFF
many | TRBJ2-5 | NA | TRBV3-1 | TGTGCCAGCAGCCCGGAGGCGGGGGAGACCCAGTACTTC | CASSPEAGETQYF
many | TRBJ2-3 | TRBD1 | TRBV9 | TGTGCCAGCAGCTCCCAGGACAGGGCCCCAGATACGCAGTATTTT | CASSSQDRAPDTQYF
many | TRBJ2-7 | TRBD2 | TRBV6-6 | TGTGCCAGCAGTCAGTCCCCGGGACTAGCGGGAGTCCCCTACGAGCAGTACTTC | CASSQSPGLAGVPYEQYF
NA | TRBJ2-1 | NA | TRBV30 | TGTGCCTGGAGTGTTATAAGGGGGGCGTCCTACAATGAGCAGTTCTTC | CAWSVIRGASYNEQFF
NA | TRBJ2-5 | NA | TRBV28 | TGTGCCAGCAGCAATCAGGGAACGGGGGAGACCCAGTACTTC | CASSNQGTGETQYF
few | TRBJ2-5 | TRBD2 | TRBV7-3 | TGTGCCAGCCAGTTGGCGGGAGGGATAGGAGAGACCCAGTACTTC | CASQLAGGIGETQYF
many | TRBJ1-1 | NA | TRBV5-5 | TGTGCCAGCAGCCCCCTTTGGGGCACTGAAGCTTTCTTT | CASSPLWGTEAFF
few | TRBJ2-7 | NA | TRBV25-1 | TGTGCCAGCAGTGACTTTGCGAACGAGCAGTACTTC | CASSDFANEQYF
NA | TRBJ2-5 | NA | TRBV5-6 | TGTGCCAGCAGCTTGGGGGAATTGGCCCAGTACTTC | CASSLGELAQYF
many | TRBJ2-7 | NA | TRBV28 | TGTGCCAGCAGTTTAGGGGGGCCGTACGAGCAGTACTTC | CASSLGGPYEQYF
NA | TRBJ2-2 | NA | TRBV20-1 | TGCAGTGCTAGTACCCACACCACCGGGGAGCTGTTTTTT | CSASTHTTGELFF